Below, one T cell receptor (beta chain) is given with its context. What it recognizes is unknown. The sample originates from a study of shared clonotypes between healthy human individuals. Study context: CD8 memory received one plate per donor, CD8 naive two, CD4 memory three and CD4 naive three.

The study, taken as a whole, reports: Sampling covered nothing but blood. Tissue TCR repertoires likely differ from those found in blood. Between several donors, naive CD4 clonotypes were shared at a level of approximately 5%.

Germline V lookup: CDR1 LNHDA, CDR2 SQIVND (reference sequence). The germline V and J ends were trimmed by 3 bases and 2 bases, with 16 bases remaining between them. The CDR3 contains 16 residues. The data were produced by immunoSEQ multiplex PCR, yet TCRdb's version contains in-frame clones alone and is incomplete. The repertoire holds over 1.5 million clones, with approximately 98% as singletons. Sequencing was done on a sample of naive CD4+ T cells sorted from blood. As to subset: CD45RA+ positively selected. The chain carries TRBV19 and TRBJ1-1; D remains unclear. The sequence came from a man aged 25-45 years in good health. The chain's CDR3 is CASSIPLPRGNTEAFF. The DNA of the CDR3 is TGTGCCAGTAGTATCCCACTCCCTCGGGGTAACACTGAAGCTTTCTTT.